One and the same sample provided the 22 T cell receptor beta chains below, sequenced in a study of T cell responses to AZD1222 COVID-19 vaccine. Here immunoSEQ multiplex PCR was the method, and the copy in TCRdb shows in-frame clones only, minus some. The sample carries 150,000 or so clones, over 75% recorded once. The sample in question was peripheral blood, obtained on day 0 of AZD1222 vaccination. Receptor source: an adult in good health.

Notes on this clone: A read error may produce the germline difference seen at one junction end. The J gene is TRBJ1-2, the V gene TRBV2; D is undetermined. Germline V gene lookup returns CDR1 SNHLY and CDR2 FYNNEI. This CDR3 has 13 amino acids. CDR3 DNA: TGTGCCAGCAGGGAAGACGGGAACTATGGCTACACCTTC. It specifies CASREDGNYGYTF.

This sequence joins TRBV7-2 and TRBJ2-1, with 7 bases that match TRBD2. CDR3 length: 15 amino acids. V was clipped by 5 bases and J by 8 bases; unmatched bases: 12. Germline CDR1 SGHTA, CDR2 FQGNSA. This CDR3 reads CASSRRGGVIDEQFF. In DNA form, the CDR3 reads TGTGCCAGCAGCCGCCGGGGAGGGGTGATAGATGAGCAGTTCTTC.

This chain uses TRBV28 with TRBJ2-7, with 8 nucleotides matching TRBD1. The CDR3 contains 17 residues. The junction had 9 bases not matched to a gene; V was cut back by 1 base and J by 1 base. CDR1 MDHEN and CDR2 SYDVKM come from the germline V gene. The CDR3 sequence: CASSLFSGQGISYEQYF. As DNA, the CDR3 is TGTGCCAGCAGTTTATTTTCCGGACAGGGTATTTCCTACGAGCAGTACTTC.

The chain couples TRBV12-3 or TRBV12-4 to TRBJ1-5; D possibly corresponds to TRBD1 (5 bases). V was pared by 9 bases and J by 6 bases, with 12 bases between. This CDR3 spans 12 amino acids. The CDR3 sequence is CASQGRSQPQHF. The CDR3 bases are TGTGCCAGTCAGGGTAGGAGTCAGCCCCAGCATTTT.

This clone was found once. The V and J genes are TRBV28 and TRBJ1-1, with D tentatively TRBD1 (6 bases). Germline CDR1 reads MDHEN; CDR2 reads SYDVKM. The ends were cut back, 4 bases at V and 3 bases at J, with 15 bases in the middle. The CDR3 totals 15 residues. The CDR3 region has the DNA TGTGCCAGCAGTTCGAACGGACAGAGATACACTGAAGCTTTCTTT. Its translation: CASSSNGQRYTEAFF.

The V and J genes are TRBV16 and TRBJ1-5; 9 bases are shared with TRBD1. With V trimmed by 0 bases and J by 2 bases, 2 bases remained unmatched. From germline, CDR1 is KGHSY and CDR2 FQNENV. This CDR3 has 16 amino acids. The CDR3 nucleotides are TGTGCCAGCAGCCAATCGACAGGGGGAGGCAATCAGCCCCAGCATTTT. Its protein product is CASSQSTGGGNQPQHF.

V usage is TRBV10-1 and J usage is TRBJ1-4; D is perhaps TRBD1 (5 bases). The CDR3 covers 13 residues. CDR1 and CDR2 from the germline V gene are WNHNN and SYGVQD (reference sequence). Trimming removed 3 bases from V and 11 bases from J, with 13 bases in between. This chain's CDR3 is CASSDSGTQKLFF. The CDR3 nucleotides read TGCGCCAGCAGTGATTCCGGGACCCAGAAACTGTTTTTT.

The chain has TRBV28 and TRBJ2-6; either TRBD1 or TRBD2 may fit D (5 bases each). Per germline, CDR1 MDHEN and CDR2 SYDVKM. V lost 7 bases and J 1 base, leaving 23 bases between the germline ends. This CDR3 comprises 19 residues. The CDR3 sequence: CASTHLGGSWGSGANVLTF. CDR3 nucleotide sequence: TGTGCCAGCACCCACCTAGGCGGTTCCTGGGGGTCTGGGGCCAACGTCCTGACTTTC. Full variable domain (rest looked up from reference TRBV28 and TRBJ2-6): DVKVTQSSRYLVKRTGEKVFLECVQDMDHENMFWYRQDPGLGLRLIYFSYDVKMKEKGDIPEGYSVSREKKERFSLILESASTNQTSMYLCASTHLGGSWGSGANVLTFGAGSRLTVL.

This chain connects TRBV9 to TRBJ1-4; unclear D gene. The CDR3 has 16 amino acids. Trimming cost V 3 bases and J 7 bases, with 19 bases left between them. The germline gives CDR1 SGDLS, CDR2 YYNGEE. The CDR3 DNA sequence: TGTGCCAGCAGCGAGACCGCCGGGGTTGGACGTGAAAAACTGTTTTTT. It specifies CASSETAGVGREKLFF.

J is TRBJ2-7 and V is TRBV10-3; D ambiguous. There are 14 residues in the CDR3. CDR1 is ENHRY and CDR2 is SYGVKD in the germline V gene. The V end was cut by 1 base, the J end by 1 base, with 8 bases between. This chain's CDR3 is CAISELDPSYEQYF. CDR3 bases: TGTGCCATCAGTGAGTTGGACCCGTCCTACGAGCAGTACTTC.

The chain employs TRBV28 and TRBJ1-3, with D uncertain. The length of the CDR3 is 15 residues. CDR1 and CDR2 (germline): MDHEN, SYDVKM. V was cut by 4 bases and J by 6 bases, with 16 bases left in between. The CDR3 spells CASSSQPPLANTIYF. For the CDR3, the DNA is TGTGCCAGCAGTTCCCAGCCTCCTCTGGCAAACACCATATATTTT.

The CDR3 protein is CASSARFGSSNEQFF. DNA of the CDR3: TGTGCCAGCAGCGCCCGCTTCGGGTCGTCCAATGAGCAGTTCTTC. This chain uses TRBV11-3 with TRBJ2-1; unclear D gene. Germline-derived CDR1 and CDR2 are SGHNT and YENEEA. Trimming took off 5 bases at V and 6 bases at J, with 17 bases between the two ends. This CDR3 has 15 residues. Together with reference TRBV11-3 and TRBJ2-1, the CDR3 gives the full variable domain: EAGVVQSPRYKIIEKKQPVAFWCNPISGHNTLYWYLQNLGQGPELLIRYENEEAVDDSQLPKDRFSAERLKGVDSTLKIQPAELGDSAVYLCASSARFGSSNEQFFGPGTRLTVL.

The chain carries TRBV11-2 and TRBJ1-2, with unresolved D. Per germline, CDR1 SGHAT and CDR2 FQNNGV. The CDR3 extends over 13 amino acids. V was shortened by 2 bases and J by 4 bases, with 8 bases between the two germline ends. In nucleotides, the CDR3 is TGTGCCAGCAGCTTAACCGGATTCTATGGCTACACCTTC. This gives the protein CASSLTGFYGYTF.

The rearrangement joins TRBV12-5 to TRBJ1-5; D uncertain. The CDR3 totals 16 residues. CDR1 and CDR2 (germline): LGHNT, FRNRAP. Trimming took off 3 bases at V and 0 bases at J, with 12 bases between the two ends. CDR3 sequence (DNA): TGTGCTAGTGGTTTCTGGACGGCAGATAGCAATCAGCCCCAGCATTTT. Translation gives CASGFWTADSNQPQHF.

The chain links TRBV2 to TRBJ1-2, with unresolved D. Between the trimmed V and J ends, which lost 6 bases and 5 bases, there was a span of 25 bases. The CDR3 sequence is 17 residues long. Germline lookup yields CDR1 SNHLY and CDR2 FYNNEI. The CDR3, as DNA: TGTGCCAGCAGCGAACGGACCAACTCTGGGGATATATATGGCTACACCTTC. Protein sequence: CASSERTNSGDIYGYTF.

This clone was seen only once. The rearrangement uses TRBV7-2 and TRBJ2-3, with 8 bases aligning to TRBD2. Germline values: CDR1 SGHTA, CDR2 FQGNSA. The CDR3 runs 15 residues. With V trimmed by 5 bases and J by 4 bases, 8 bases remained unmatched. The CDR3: CASSRSGAGADTQYF. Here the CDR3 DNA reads TGTGCCAGCAGCCGTAGCGGGGCGGGCGCAGATACGCAGTATTTT.

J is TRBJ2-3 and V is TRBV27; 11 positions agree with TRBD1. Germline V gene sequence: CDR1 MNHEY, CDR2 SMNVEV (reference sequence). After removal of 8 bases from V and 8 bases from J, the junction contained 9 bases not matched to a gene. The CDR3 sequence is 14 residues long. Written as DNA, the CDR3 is TGTGCCAGCGCCGCGGACAGGGGGCTCGGTACGCAGTATTTT. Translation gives CASAADRGLGTQYF.

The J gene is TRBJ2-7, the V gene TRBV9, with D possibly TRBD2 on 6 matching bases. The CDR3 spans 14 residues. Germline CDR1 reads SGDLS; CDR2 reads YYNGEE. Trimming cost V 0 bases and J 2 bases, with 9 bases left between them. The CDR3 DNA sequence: TGTGCCAGCAGCGTAGGAGGAGGGACCTACGAGCAGTACTTC. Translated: CASSVGGGTYEQYF.

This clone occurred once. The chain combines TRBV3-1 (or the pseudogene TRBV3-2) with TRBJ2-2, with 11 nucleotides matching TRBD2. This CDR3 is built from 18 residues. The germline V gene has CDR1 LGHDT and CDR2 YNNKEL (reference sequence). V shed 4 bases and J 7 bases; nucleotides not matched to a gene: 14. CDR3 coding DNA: TGTGCCAGCAGCCCCCTGGCTAGCGGGGGGTTTTGGGGCGGGGAGCTGTTTTTT. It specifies CASSPLASGGFWGGELFF.

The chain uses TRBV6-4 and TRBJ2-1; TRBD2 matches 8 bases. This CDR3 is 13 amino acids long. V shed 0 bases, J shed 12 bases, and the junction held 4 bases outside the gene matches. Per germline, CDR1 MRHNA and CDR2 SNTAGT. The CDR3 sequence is CASSDSTTSGQFF. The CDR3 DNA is TGTGCCAGCAGTGACTCGACAACTAGCGGGCAGTTCTTC.

CDR3 bases: TGTGCCAGCAGCGTAGGGGACGGGGCGGAGACCCAGTACTTC. Translating it yields CASSVGDGAETQYF. V gene TRBV9 combines with J gene TRBJ2-5; D possibly uses TRBD1 or TRBD2 (5 bases each). Trimming left V 0 bases short and J 5 bases short, with 11 bases between. In germline, CDR1 is SGDLS, CDR2 YYNGEE. This CDR3 has 14 residues.

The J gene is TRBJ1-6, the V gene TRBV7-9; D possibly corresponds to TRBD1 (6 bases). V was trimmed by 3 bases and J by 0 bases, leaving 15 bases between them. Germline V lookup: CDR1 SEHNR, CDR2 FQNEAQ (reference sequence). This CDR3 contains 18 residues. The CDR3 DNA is TGTGCCAGCAGCTTCTCGACAGGCCCTAGCTCCTATAATTCACCCCTCCACTTT. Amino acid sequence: CASSFSTGPSSYNSPLHF.